This entry describes one TCR beta chain. Antigen: not known. CDR1 SGDLS and CDR2 YYNGEE come from the germline V gene. The CDR3 length is 16 residues. V was pared by 5 bases and J by 7 bases, with 11 bases of the junction left unmatched. The sample comes from a study of cytomegalovirus exposure and HLA in healthy donors. Study results and limitations: For cytomegalovirus status, the classifier reportedly gave diagnoses with high specificity and sensitivity. Researchers reported in a later analysis that a missense DCLRE1C variant was tied to TCR beta V- and J-gene trimming. Later on, analysis showed that most CMV-associated TCR beta chains appeared to be HLA-restricted.

PCR was performed using 60 Vbeta and 13 Jbeta primers. Clones were read by immunoSEQ multiplex PCR, and TCRdb kept only the in-frame ones, dropping some. Of 82,000 or so clones listed, around 10% are singletons. Donors had nominal health at sampling but likely had unrecorded immune exposures. The sequence derives from a man in his 60s in good health and CMV-seropositive. Sequencing was performed on PBMCs. The V call is TRBV9, the J call TRBJ2-7, with TRBD2 matching over 14 bases. The CDR3 nucleotides read TGTGCCAGCAGGGGAGGGACTAGCGGGAGACGTAGGGAGCAGTACTTC. This translates into CASRGGTSGRRREQYF.